The clone carrying this T cell receptor beta chain was recorded a few times. Its antigen is undetermined. TCRdb ran MiXCR on the 5' RACE reads and lists one entry per CDR3 protein. The data hold roughly 720,000 distinct CDR3 sequences, with roughly 18% observed a single time. The CDR3 has 16 residues. Deletions cut 5 bases from V and 6 bases from J, with 20 bases between. The data stem from a study of identical twins. Study results and caveats: Conclusions rested on cross-sectional statistics rather than following the same donors. Insertions ran lower in abundant cord blood beta clonotypes, though not in memory repertoires. Beta out-of-frame twin sharing showed a weaker excess.

All of the donors were Caucasians in good health. These data were also reused for a study on T cells expressing NK-cell markers.

J is TRBJ2-1 and V is TRBV12-3 or TRBV12-4; D may be TRBD1 (5 bases). Sequenced: PBMCs. The source is a woman aged 18-35 years in good health. The CDR3 DNA follows: TGTGCCAGCAGTAAGGGGTATAGGAGCTCCCCCAATGAGCAGTTCTTC. This translates into CASSKGYRSSPNEQFF.